This T cell receptor (beta chain) was sequenced during a study of CD8 T cells in ankylosing spondylitis. V shed 1 base, J shed 1 base, and the junction held 5 bases outside the gene matches. The CDR3 has 18 residues. CDR1 is SGHAT and CDR2 is FQNNGV in the germline V gene. As the method for making TCR beta libraries, quantitative 5'-RACE with molecular barcodes was used. TCRdb recomputed calls from the 5' RACE reads with MiXCR, one row per CDR3 protein. This sample carries about 300,000 distinct CDR3 sequences, 11% of them seen once, and the ten largest clones take roughly 9.5%. Concerning this clonotype itself: Its antigen is unidentified.

Whole-study results and caveats: Reportedly, significant enrichment of disease-linked clones occurred in matched ankylosing spondylitis synovial fluid. Blood of patients with ankylosing spondylitis appeared to be characterized by a TCR beta motif of several highly homologous variants.

Material: blood, either unsorted or a sorted T cell fraction (not recorded which). This chain links TRBV11-2 with TRBJ2-2; 11 positions match TRBD2. This receptor was obtained from a female donor with ankylosing spondylitis or in good health (not recorded which). CDR3 residues: CASSLVVAGGGNTGELFF. The CDR3 DNA follows: TGTGCCAGCAGCTTAGTTGTAGCGGGAGGGGGGAACACCGGGGAGCTGTTTTTT.